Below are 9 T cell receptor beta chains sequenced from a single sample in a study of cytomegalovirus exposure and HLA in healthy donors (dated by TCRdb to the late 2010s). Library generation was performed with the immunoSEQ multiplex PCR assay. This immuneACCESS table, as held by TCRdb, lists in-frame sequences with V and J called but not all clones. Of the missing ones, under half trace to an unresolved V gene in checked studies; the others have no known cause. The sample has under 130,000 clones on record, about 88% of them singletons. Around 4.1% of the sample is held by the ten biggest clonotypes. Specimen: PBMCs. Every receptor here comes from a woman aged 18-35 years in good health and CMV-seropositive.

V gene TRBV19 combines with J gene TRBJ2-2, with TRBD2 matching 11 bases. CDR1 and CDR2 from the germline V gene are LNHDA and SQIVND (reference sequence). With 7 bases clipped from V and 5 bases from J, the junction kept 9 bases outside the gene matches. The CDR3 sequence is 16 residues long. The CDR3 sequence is CASNLLAGARTGELFF. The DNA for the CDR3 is TGTGCCAGTAACCTACTAGCGGGAGCCAGAACCGGGGAGCTGTTTTTT.

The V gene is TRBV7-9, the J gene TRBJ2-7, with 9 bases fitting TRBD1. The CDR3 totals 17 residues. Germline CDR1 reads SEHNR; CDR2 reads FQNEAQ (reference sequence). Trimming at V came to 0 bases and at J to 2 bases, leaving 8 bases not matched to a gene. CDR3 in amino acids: CASSLAGTGSGAYEQYF. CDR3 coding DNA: TGTGCCAGCAGCTTAGCGGGGACAGGGAGTGGGGCCTACGAGCAGTACTTC.

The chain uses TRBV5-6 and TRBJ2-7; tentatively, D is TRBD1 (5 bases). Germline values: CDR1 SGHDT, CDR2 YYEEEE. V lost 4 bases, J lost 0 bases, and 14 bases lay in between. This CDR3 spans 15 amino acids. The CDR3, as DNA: TGTGCCAGCAGCCCTCTACAGGCTAACTCCTACGAGCAGTACTTC. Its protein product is CASSPLQANSYEQYF. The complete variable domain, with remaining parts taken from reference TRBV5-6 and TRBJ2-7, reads DAGVTQSPTHLIKTRGQQVTLRCSPKSGHDTVSWYQQALGQGPQFIFQYYEEEERQRGNFPDRFSGHQFPNYSSELNVNALLLGDSALYLCASSPLQANSYEQYFGPGTRLTVT.

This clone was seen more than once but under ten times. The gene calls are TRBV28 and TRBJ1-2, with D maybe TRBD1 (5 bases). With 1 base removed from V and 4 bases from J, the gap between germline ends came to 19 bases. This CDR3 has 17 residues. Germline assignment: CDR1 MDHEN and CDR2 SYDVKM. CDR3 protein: CASSLLSGPSYLYGYTF. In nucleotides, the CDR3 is TGTGCCAGCAGTTTATTGTCAGGGCCGTCTTACCTCTATGGCTACACCTTC.

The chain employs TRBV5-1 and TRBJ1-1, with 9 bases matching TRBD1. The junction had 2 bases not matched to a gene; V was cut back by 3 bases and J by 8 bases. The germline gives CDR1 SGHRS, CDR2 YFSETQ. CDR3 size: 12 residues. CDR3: CASSSQGAEAFF. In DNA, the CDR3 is TGCGCCAGCAGCTCACAGGGGGCCGAAGCTTTCTTT.

The CDR3 DNA is TGTGCCAGTAGTGGAACTAGCGGCGAAGGCAATGAGCAGTTCTTC. It is translated as CASSGTSGEGNEQFF. The J gene is TRBJ2-1, the V gene TRBV19, with TRBD2 matching over 8 bases. The CDR3 loop spans 15 amino acids. J was trimmed by 6 bases and V by 5 bases; bases with no gene match: 9. Germline CDR1 LNHDA, CDR2 SQIVND (reference sequence).

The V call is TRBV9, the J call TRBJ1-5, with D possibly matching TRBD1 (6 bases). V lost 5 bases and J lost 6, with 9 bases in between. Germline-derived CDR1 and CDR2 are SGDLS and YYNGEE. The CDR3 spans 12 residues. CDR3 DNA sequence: TGTGCCAGCAGTACAGGGAGTCAGCCCCAGCATTTT. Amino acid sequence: CASSTGSQPQHF.

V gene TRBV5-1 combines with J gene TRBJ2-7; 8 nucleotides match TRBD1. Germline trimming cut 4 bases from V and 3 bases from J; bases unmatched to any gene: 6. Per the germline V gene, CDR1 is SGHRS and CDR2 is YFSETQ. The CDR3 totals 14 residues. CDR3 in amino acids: CASSPGQENYEQYF. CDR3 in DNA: TGCGCCAGCAGCCCGGGACAGGAAAACTACGAGCAGTACTTC.

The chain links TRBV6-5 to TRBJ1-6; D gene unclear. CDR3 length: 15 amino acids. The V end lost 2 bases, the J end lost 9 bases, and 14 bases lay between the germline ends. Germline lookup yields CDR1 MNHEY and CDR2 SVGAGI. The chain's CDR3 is CASSYSPDRGSPLHF. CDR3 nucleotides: TGTGCCAGCAGTTACAGTCCTGACCGAGGTTCACCCCTCCACTTT.